This T cell receptor beta chain was captured by sequencing in a study of T-cell memory formation after mild COVID-19. TCRdb called the 5' RACE reads again in MiXCR, with one record for every CDR3 protein. This sample carries under 300,000 distinct CDR3 sequences, around a tenth of them seen once, and the ten largest clones take approximately 20%. Study outcomes and limitations: Pre-infection memory held some responding clones, suggesting pre-existing cross-reactive T cells responded.

This clonotype was counted only a few times. The antigen is not known. The receptor's source is a man aged 18 to 29 who had mild COVID-19 (a few samples of this study predate the infection). Cell type and time point are not known. Sequenced sample: PBMCs or a T cell subset sorted from them (not recorded which).

CDR3 sequence reads: CASTPDGTEAFF. The DNA of the CDR3 is TGCGCCTCGACACCAGATGGGACTGAAGCTTTCTTT. The rearrangement links TRBV5-1 to TRBJ1-1; no clear D gene. V was cut by 10 bases and J by 5 bases, with 15 bases left in between. The CDR3 length is 12 residues. Germline values: CDR1 SGHRS, CDR2 YFSETQ.